The 26 T cell receptor beta chains listed next were all sequenced from one sample in a study of cytomegalovirus exposure and HLA in healthy donors. The PCR used 60 Vbeta and 13 Jbeta primers. Assay used: immunoSEQ multiplex PCR; TCRdb lists only in-frame clones, some missing. The data contain 200,000 to 250,000 clones, roughly 89% of them singletons. The sequenced sample was PBMCs. All receptors derive from a young woman in good health and CMV-seronegative.

V gene TRBV6-1 combines with J gene TRBJ2-5; TRBD2 is a possible D gene (5 bases). V was cut by 3 bases and J by 1 base, with 15 bases left in between. The CDR3 length is 16 residues. From germline, CDR1 is MNHNS and CDR2 SASEGT. In DNA, the CDR3 is TGTGCCAGCAGTGAGCGGGCCGGATGGGCCCAAGAGACCCAGTACTTC. It yields the protein CASSERAGWAQETQYF.

This clone was detected a few times. V and J are TRBV25-1 and TRBJ2-5; a possible D gene is TRBD1 (7 bases). This CDR3 spans 16 amino acids. Germline V gene lookup returns CDR1 MGHDK and CDR2 SYGVNS. V dropped 3 bases and J dropped 1 base, with 15 bases sitting between them. CDR3 DNA: TGTGCCAGCAGTGATCCAAAGGAGGGGGCCCAAGAGACCCAGTACTTC. It yields the protein CASSDPKEGAQETQYF.

V gene TRBV2 combines with J gene TRBJ2-1; 10 bases agree with TRBD1. Unmatched junction bases numbered 5, after V lost 5 bases and J lost 4 bases. Germline CDR1 SNHLY, CDR2 FYNNEI. This CDR3 has 15 residues. DNA of the CDR3: TGTGCCAGCAGTAACCGGGACAGGGGATACAATGAGCAGTTCTTC. Translation: CASSNRDRGYNEQFF.

The gene calls are TRBV6-5 and TRBJ2-7, with D possibly matching TRBD2 (6 bases). Deletions cut 10 bases from V and 1 base from J, with 20 bases between. Per the germline V gene, CDR1 is MNHEY and CDR2 is SVGAGI. The CDR3 runs to 15 residues. The CDR3 sequence is CANSYDGGTSYEQYF. For the CDR3, the DNA is TGTGCCAACAGCTACGACGGAGGGACGTCCTACGAGCAGTACTTC.

This rearrangement joins TRBV27 to TRBJ2-1; 7 positions match TRBD1. The V and J ends lost 6 bases and 0 bases, in that order; junction bases with no gene match: 5. Germline-derived CDR1 and CDR2 are MNHEY and SMNVEV (reference sequence). The CDR3 is made up of 15 amino acids. The CDR3 region is CASSTDRVSYNEQFF. CDR3 in DNA: TGTGCCAGCAGCACCGACAGGGTCTCCTACAATGAGCAGTTCTTC.

The CDR3, as DNA: TGCGCCAGCAGCCCGGACAGGGGGTACACTGAAGCTTTCTTT. Its protein product is CASSPDRGYTEAFF. The chain employs TRBV5-1 and TRBJ1-1, with 10 bases that match TRBD1. Per germline, CDR1 SGHRS and CDR2 YFSETQ. The CDR3 length is 14 residues. J lost 3 bases, V lost 4 bases, and 3 bases had no gene match.

The chain is built from TRBV14 and TRBJ1-2; D is uncertain. CDR3 length equals 15 residues. Germline V gene sequence: CDR1 SGHDN, CDR2 FVKESK. V gave up 0 bases and J gave up 2 bases, with 10 bases separating them. CDR3 sequence (DNA): TGTGCCAGCAGCCAAGACCCAGGCCGGAACTATGGCTACACCTTC. The encoded protein is CASSQDPGRNYGYTF.

This chain links TRBV5-5 with TRBJ1-1; 8 nucleotides agree with TRBD1. After removal of 5 bases from V and 3 bases from J, the junction contained 9 bases not matched to a gene. The CDR3 is 15 amino acids. Germline CDR1 and CDR2: SGHKS and YYEKEE (reference sequence). The CDR3 is CASSFPSGGYTEAFF. The CDR3 nucleotides read TGTGCCAGCAGTTTCCCGTCAGGGGGCTACACTGAAGCTTTCTTT.

The CDR3 reads CASSPIAAYNEQFF. CDR3 bases: TGTGCCAGCAGTCCAATAGCGGCCTACAATGAGCAGTTCTTC. The gene calls are TRBV27 and TRBJ2-1; maybe TRBD2 (6 bases). The CDR3 is 14 amino acids. The germline V gene encodes CDR1 MNHEY and CDR2 SMNVEV (reference sequence). With 5 bases removed from V and 2 bases from J, the gap between germline ends came to 10 bases.

In this sample, this clone turned up once. The CDR3 region is CASRTQGIVTGELFF. CDR3 sequence (DNA): TGTGCCAGCAGAACCCAGGGGATCGTCACCGGGGAGCTGTTTTTT. This chain uses TRBV27 with TRBJ2-2, with a weak D call TRBD1 (6 bases). V was shortened by 6 bases and J by 4 bases, with 15 bases between the two germline ends. The CDR3 has 15 residues. Germline V CDR1 and CDR2: MNHEY, SMNVEV (reference sequence).

Comments on this clone: This CDR3 is also generated by other DNA sequences in the sample. The J gene is TRBJ2-5, the V gene TRBV7-9; D not resolved. The CDR3 consists of 12 residues. CDR1 and CDR2 from the germline V gene are SEHNR and FQNEAQ (reference sequence). Trimming cost V 0 bases and J 4 bases, with 3 bases left between them. Here the CDR3 reads CASSLARETQYF. The CDR3 region has the DNA TGTGCCAGCAGCTTAGCGCGAGAGACCCAGTACTTC.

The J gene is TRBJ2-1, the V gene TRBV19; D unclear. The V end was cut by 5 bases, the J end by 0 bases, with 11 bases between. CDR1 LNHDA and CDR2 SQIVND come from the germline V gene (reference sequence). The CDR3 runs 15 residues. The CDR3 protein is CASSPLPSSYNEQFF. The CDR3 coding sequence is TGTGCCAGTAGTCCCCTTCCTAGCTCCTACAATGAGCAGTTCTTC.

This chain connects TRBV27 to TRBJ1-5; 7 bases map to TRBD1. Germline V gene data show CDR1 as MNHEY and CDR2 as SMNVEV (reference sequence). V lost 6 bases to trimming and J lost 1 base; unmatched junction nucleotides: 6. The CDR3 contains 15 residues. For the CDR3, the DNA is TGTGCCAGCAGGCAAACAGGGGCGAGCAATCAGCCCCAGCATTTT. This translates into CASRQTGASNQPQHF.

The chain has TRBV4-3 and TRBJ1-1, with D perhaps matching TRBD1 (6 bases). The length of the CDR3 is 13 residues. Between the trimmed V and J ends, which lost 4 bases and 1 base, there was a span of 7 bases. Germline CDR1 reads LGHNA; CDR2 reads YSLEER. CDR3 residues: CASSRGGNTEAFF. In nucleotides, the CDR3 is TGCGCCAGCAGCCGAGGGGGGAACACTGAAGCTTTCTTT.

Concerning this clone: In the same sample, other DNA sequences code for this CDR3. The chain carries TRBV19 and TRBJ2-5, with D hard to call. Trimming removed 0 bases from V and 3 bases from J, with 5 bases in between. The CDR3 is 13 amino acids. Germline V lookup: CDR1 LNHDA, CDR2 SQIVND (reference sequence). CDR3 in DNA: TGTGCCAGTAGTATAGACCTTGAAGAGACCCAGTACTTC. This codes for CASSIDLEETQYF.

The rearrangement joins TRBV18 to TRBJ2-5; no firm D call. Trimming stripped 1 base from V and 1 base from J, with 7 bases between. The CDR3 length is 14 residues. Germline V gives CDR1 KGHSH, CDR2 LQKENI. In DNA, the CDR3 is TGTGCCAGCTCACCACTTGTCGTCCAAGAGACCCAGTACTTC. Protein product: CASSPLVVQETQYF. Using reference TRBV18 and TRBJ2-5 for the parts outside the CDR3, the full variable domain is NAGVMQNPRHLVRRRGQEARLRCSPMKGHSHVYWYRQLPEEGLKFMVYLQKENIIDESGMPKERFSAEFPKEGPSILRIQQVVRGDSAAYFCASSPLVVQETQYFGPGTRLLVL.

The chain couples TRBV5-4 to TRBJ2-2, with D maybe TRBD2 (6 bases). Germline V CDR1 and CDR2: SGHNT, YYREEE (reference sequence). Trimming removed 2 bases from V and 2 bases from J, with 10 bases in between. This CDR3 contains 15 residues. The CDR3 sequence is CASSFGRGNTGELFF. CDR3 DNA: TGTGCCAGCAGCTTCGGGCGGGGAAACACCGGGGAGCTGTTTTTT. Based on the CDR3 plus reference TRBV5-4 and TRBJ2-2, the full variable domain is ETGVTQSPTHLIKTRGQQVTLRCSSQSGHNTVSWYQQALGQGPQFIFQYYREEENGRGNFPPRFSGLQFPNYSSELNVNALELDDSALYLCASSFGRGNTGELFFGEGSRLTVL.

This clone was seen only once. The CDR3 here is CASSWTGMGNEQFF. DNA for the CDR3: TGTGCCAGCAGCTGGACAGGGATGGGGAATGAGCAGTTCTTC. V gene TRBV7-2 combines with J gene TRBJ2-1; 8 bases map to TRBD1. The CDR3 has 14 amino acids. The germline CDR1 and CDR2 sequences are SGHTA and FQGNSA. The junction had 6 bases not matched to a gene; V was cut back by 4 bases and J by 7 bases.

The chain has TRBV7-9 and TRBJ2-3, with a possible D match to TRBD2 (6 bases). The CDR3 consists of 11 residues. The germline CDR1 and CDR2 sequences are SEHNR and FQNEAQ (reference sequence). The V end was cut by 3 bases, the J end by 11 bases, with 9 bases between. The CDR3 is CASSFGTQQYF. In DNA, the CDR3 is TGTGCCAGCAGCTTTGGGACTCAGCAGTATTTT. Together with reference TRBV7-9 and TRBJ2-3, the CDR3 gives the full variable domain: DTGVSQNPRHKITKRGQNVTFRCDPISEHNRLYWYRQTLGQGPEFLTYFQNEAQLEKSRLLSDRFSAERPKGSFSTLEIQRTEQGDSAMYLCASSFGTQQYFGPGTRLTVL.

This sequence joins TRBV6-6 and TRBJ2-3; D gene ambiguous. Trimming shortened V by 0 bases and J by 3 bases, and 7 bases separated the two germline ends. Germline assignment: CDR1 MNHNY and CDR2 SVGAGI (reference sequence). CDR3 length equals 14 residues. The CDR3 region is CASSYSEATDTQYF. In nucleotides, the CDR3 is TGTGCCAGCAGTTACTCCGAGGCGACAGATACGCAGTATTTT.

J is TRBJ2-6 and V is TRBV2; 8 nucleotides match TRBD2. This CDR3 has 18 amino acids. V gave up 2 bases and J gave up 0 bases; unmatched junction bases: 6. Germline V gene data show CDR1 as SNHLY and CDR2 as FYNNEI. The CDR3 DNA follows: TGTGCCAGCAGTGAATTCGGCGGGGGGCCCTCTGGGGCCAACGTCCTGACTTTC. It encodes CASSEFGGGPSGANVLTF.

This chain connects TRBV5-1 to TRBJ2-5; 10 bases are a match to TRBD1. CDR1 and CDR2 (germline): SGHRS, YFSETQ. With 4 bases clipped from V and 4 bases from J, the junction kept 4 bases outside the gene matches. This CDR3 comprises 14 residues. The CDR3 nucleotides are TGCGCCAGCAGCACGGGACAGGGGAGAGAGACCCAGTACTTC. Encoded protein: CASSTGQGRETQYF.

This clone was found once. The CDR3 sequence: CASKPQGIGELFF. CDR3 DNA sequence: TGTGCCAGCAAACCACAGGGGATCGGGGAGCTGTTTTTT. The rearrangement links TRBV6-5 to TRBJ2-2; the match to TRBD1 covers 7 bases. The CDR3 runs 13 residues. Germline CDR1 is MNHEY and CDR2 is SVGAGI. V gave up 7 bases and J gave up 7 bases; unmatched junction bases: 6.

The V gene is TRBV11-2, the J gene TRBJ2-7, with a tentative D call TRBD2 (6 bases). This CDR3 region has 14 residues. Germline V gives CDR1 SGHAT, CDR2 FQNNGV. The V gene lost 1 base and the J gene lost 2 bases, with 9 bases spanning the gap. This CDR3 is CASSLGLGTYEQYF. The CDR3 nucleotides read TGTGCCAGCAGCTTAGGACTAGGCACCTACGAGCAGTACTTC.

The V and J genes are TRBV6-5 and TRBJ1-1; D is unresolved. From germline, CDR1 is MNHEY and CDR2 SVGAGI. This CDR3 contains 13 residues. V lost 8 bases and J lost 8, with 18 bases in between. The chain's CDR3 is CASGRRIGPEAFF. The CDR3 nucleotides read TGTGCCAGCGGGCGTAGGATTGGTCCCGAAGCTTTCTTT.

The genes are TRBV19 and TRBJ1-2; D possibly corresponds to TRBD1 (5 bases). The CDR3 contains 13 residues. V was pared by 6 bases and J by 5 bases, with 13 bases between. Looked up from germline, CDR1 is LNHDA and CDR2 is SQIVND (reference sequence). Here the CDR3 DNA reads TGTGCCAGTAGGACGACAGAGTCTTATGGCTACACCTTC. Amino acids: CASRTTESYGYTF.